Listed here are 11 T cell receptor beta chains from one sample, sequenced in a study of T cell responses to AZD1222 COVID-19 vaccine listed by TCRdb under 2021. Libraries were made using the immunoSEQ multiplex PCR assay. The clones in this table, taken by TCRdb from immuneACCESS, are in-frame only. Not every clone is retained; where verified, under half of the shortfall comes from an unresolved V gene, and the cause of the rest is unknown. The sample yields 85,000 to 110,000 clones; 88% were counted once. The ten largest clones take up 20% to 25% of the sample. Explained via the paper, the time point label denotes: baseline before first vaccination. This specimen was peripheral blood, taken on day 0 of AZD1222 vaccination. These receptors originate from an adult in good health.

V usage is TRBV28 and J usage is TRBJ2-2, with D perhaps matching TRBD2 (7 bases). The CDR3 runs to 14 residues. V was clipped by 4 bases and J by 5 bases, with 11 bases between them. The germline V gene encodes CDR1 MDHEN and CDR2 SYDVKM. The CDR3 protein is CASSWGGETGELFF. In nucleotides, the CDR3 is TGTGCCAGCAGTTGGGGGGGCGAAACCGGGGAGCTGTTTTTT.

The rearrangement links TRBV6-4 to TRBJ2-2; TRBD1 matches at 11 bases. With 0 bases clipped from V and 3 bases from J, the junction kept 0 bases outside the gene matches. CDR1 is MRHNA and CDR2 is SNTAGT in the germline V gene. This CDR3 has 16 amino acids. CDR3 coding DNA: TGTGCCAGCAGTGACTCGGGACAGGGGGACACCGGGGAGCTGTTTTTT. Amino acids: CASSDSGQGDTGELFF.

A word on this clone: Other DNA sequences in the same sample also yield this CDR3. The J gene is TRBJ2-5, the V gene TRBV7-2, with unresolved D. The germline gives CDR1 SGHTA, CDR2 FQGNSA. The V gene lost 4 bases and the J gene lost 1 base, with 7 bases spanning the gap. The CDR3 is 13 residues long. CDR3 sequence: CASSSLAQETQYF. CDR3 nucleotides: TGTGCCAGCAGCTCCTTGGCCCAAGAGACCCAGTACTTC.

V is TRBV7-2 and J is TRBJ2-7; 11 bases align to TRBD2. V shed 4 bases and J 5 bases; nucleotides not matched to a gene: 19. The germline V gene encodes CDR1 SGHTA and CDR2 FQGNSA. The length of the CDR3 is 19 residues. In DNA form, the CDR3 reads TGTGCCAGCAGCTCCCTAACAACGGGACTAGCGGCCAAGGGGAACGAGCAGTACTTC. Its protein is CASSSLTTGLAAKGNEQYF.

This sequence joins TRBV6-5 and TRBJ1-2, with D possibly matching TRBD1 (5 bases). The germline V and J ends were trimmed by 2 bases and 6 bases, with 13 bases remaining between them. Germline CDR1 reads MNHEY; CDR2 reads SVGAGI. The CDR3 length is 14 residues. CDR3 nucleotide sequence: TGTGCCAGCAGTTACGGGGGGTCAAACGATGGCTACACCTTC. The encoded protein is CASSYGGSNDGYTF.

The CDR3 nucleotides are TGCGCCAGCAGCTTGACGGAGACCCAGTACTTC. Residues: CASSLTETQYF. This chain uses TRBV5-1 with TRBJ2-5; D call uncertain. In germline, CDR1 is SGHRS, CDR2 YFSETQ. The ends were cut back, 1 base at V and 5 bases at J, with 3 bases in the middle. The CDR3 is made up of 11 amino acids.

The chain links TRBV19 to TRBJ2-1, with TRBD1 identical over 8 bases. V shed 6 bases, J shed 8 bases, and the junction held 6 bases outside the gene matches. This CDR3 has 13 residues. Germline values: CDR1 LNHDA, CDR2 SQIVND (reference sequence). CDR3 sequence reads: CASRQGASHEQFF. For the CDR3, the DNA is TGTGCCAGTAGGCAGGGGGCGTCGCATGAGCAGTTCTTC.

The chain carries TRBV6-1 and TRBJ2-1, with D possibly matching TRBD2 (6 bases). CDR3 length: 12 amino acids. The germline V gene has CDR1 MNHNS and CDR2 SASEGT. Trimming cost V 2 bases and J 7 bases, with 6 bases left between them. This CDR3 is CASSERGNEQFF. The CDR3 DNA follows: TGTGCCAGCAGTGAACGGGGGAATGAGCAGTTCTTC.

The gene calls are TRBV2 and TRBJ1-3, with 9 positions matching TRBD1. J gave up 0 bases and V 3 bases, and 3 bases lay outside the gene matches. CDR1 and CDR2 from the germline V gene are SNHLY and FYNNEI. The CDR3 covers 16 residues. CDR3 in amino acids: CASSEGQGLSGNTIYF. The DNA for the CDR3 is TGTGCCAGCAGTGAGGGACAGGGCCTCTCTGGAAACACCATATATTTT.

With regard to this clone: Other nucleotide sequences in the sample specify the same CDR3. This chain joins TRBV27 and TRBJ1-1; no firm D call. The germline gives CDR1 MNHEY, CDR2 SMNVEV (reference sequence). Trimming cost V 0 bases and J 1 base, with 6 bases left between them. The CDR3 is 14 amino acids. The CDR3 reads CASSLSGQNTEAFF. The CDR3 DNA follows: TGTGCCAGCAGTTTATCAGGCCAGAACACTGAAGCTTTCTTT.

The J gene is TRBJ2-3, the V gene TRBV24-1; D is unresolved. The CDR3 sequence is 14 residues long. Trimming took off 0 bases at V and 1 base at J, with 4 bases between the two ends. Germline V gene sequence: CDR1 KGHDR, CDR2 SFDVKD. The CDR3 DNA sequence: TGTGCCACCAGTGATTTGCAGGGCACAGATACGCAGTATTTT. Amino acid sequence: CATSDLQGTDTQYF.